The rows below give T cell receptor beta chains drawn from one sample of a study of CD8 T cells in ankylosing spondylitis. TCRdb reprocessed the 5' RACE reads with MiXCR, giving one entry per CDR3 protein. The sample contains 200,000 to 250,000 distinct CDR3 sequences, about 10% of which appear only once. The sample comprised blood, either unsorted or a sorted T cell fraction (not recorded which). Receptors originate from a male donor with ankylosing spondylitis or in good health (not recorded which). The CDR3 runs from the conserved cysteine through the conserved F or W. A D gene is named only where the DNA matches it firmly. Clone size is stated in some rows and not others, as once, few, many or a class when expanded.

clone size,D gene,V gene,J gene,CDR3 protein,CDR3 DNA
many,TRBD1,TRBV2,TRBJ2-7,CASSAQGAYEQYF,TGTGCCAGCAGTGCTCAGGGGGCCTACGAGCAGTACTTC
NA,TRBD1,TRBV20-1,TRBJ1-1,CSASKGAHTEAFF,TGCAGTGCCAGCAAGGGGGCGCACACTGAAGCTTTCTTT
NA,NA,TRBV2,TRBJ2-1,CASSNRLGEQFF,TGTGCCAGCAGTAACAGGCTGGGTGAGCAGTTCTTC
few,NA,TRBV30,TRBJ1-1,CAWSVRWGVSTEAFF,TGTGCCTGGAGTGTACGGTGGGGAGTAAGCACTGAAGCTTTCTTT
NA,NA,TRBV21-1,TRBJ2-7,CASSKVSGSSYEQYF,TGTGCCAGCAGCAAAGTTAGCGGGAGCTCCTACGAGCAGTACTTC
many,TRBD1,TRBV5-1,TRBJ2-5,CASSRSGTEETQYF,TGCGCCAGCAGCCGTTCCGGGACAGAAGAGACCCAGTACTTC
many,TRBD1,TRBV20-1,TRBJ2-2,CSIGGDTGELFF,TGCAGTATAGGGGGCGACACCGGGGAGCTGTTTTTT
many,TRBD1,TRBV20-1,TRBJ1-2,CSARARTGPNYGYTF,TGCAGTGCTAGAGCCCGGACAGGGCCTAACTATGGCTACACCTTC
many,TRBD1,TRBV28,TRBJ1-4,CASSKNRGFSEKLFF,TGTGCCAGCAGCAAAAACAGGGGGTTCTCTGAAAAACTGTTTTTT
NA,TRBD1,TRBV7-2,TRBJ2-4,CASSPRTGLTKNIQYF,TGTGCCAGCAGCCCCCGGACAGGGCTTACCAAAAACATTCAGTACTTC
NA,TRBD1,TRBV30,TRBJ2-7,CAWSIYDRVSEQYF,TGTGCCTGGAGTATCTACGACAGGGTTAGCGAGCAGTACTTC
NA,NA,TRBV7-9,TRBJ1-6,CASSFKEYNSPLHF,TGTGCCAGCAGCTTCAAAGAGTATAATTCACCCCTCCACTTT
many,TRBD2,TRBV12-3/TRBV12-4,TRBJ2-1,CASIRAGGSYNEQFF,TGTGCCAGCATCCGAGCGGGAGGGTCCTACAATGAGCAGTTCTTC
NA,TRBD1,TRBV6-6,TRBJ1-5,CTSSPDRDQPQHF,TGTACCAGCAGTCCAGACAGGGATCAGCCCCAGCATTTT
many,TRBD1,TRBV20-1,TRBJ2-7,CSASTTGGPSYEQYF,TGCAGTGCTAGCACCACAGGGGGTCCTTCCTACGAGCAGTACTTC
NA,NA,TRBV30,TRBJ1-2,CAWSKTGSGYTF,TGTGCCTGGAGCAAGACAGGATCGGGCTACACCTTC
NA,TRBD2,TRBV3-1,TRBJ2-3,CASSSYQGGGQYF,TGTGCCAGCAGCTCCTACCAGGGCGGGGGGCAGTATTTT
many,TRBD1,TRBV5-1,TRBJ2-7,CASSTDRDEQYF,TGCGCCAGCAGCACAGACAGGGACGAGCAGTACTTC
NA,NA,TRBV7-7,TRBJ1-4,CASSLERGEKLFF,TGTGCCAGCAGCTTAGAGAGGGGTGAAAAACTGTTTTTT
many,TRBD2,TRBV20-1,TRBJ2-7,CSARALAGGRYEQYF,TGCAGTGCTAGGGCACTAGCGGGGGGGCGCTACGAGCAGTACTTC
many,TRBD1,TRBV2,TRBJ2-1,CASRRDSHEQFF,TGTGCCAGCAGGAGGGACAGTCATGAGCAGTTCTTC
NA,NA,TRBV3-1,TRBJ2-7,CASSFSQADPTYEQYF,TGTGCCAGCAGCTTCAGCCAGGCGGACCCGACCTACGAGCAGTACTTC
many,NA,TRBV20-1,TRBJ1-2,CSASQLPAGPSYGYTF,TGCAGTGCTAGTCAACTGCCCGCGGGACCGAGCTATGGCTACACCTTC
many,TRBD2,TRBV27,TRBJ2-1,CASSWGTSDQFF,TGTGCCAGCAGTTGGGGGACTAGCGACCAGTTCTTC
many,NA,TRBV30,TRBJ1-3,CAWSVGNTIYF,TGTGCCTGGAGTGTGGGGAACACCATATATTTT
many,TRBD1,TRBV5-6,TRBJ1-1,CASSPRTGMNTEAFF,TGTGCCAGCAGCCCTCGGACAGGGATGAACACTGAAGCTTTCTTT
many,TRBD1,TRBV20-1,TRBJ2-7,CSAPRDSFYEQYF,TGCAGTGCTCCCCGGGACAGTTTTTACGAGCAGTACTTC
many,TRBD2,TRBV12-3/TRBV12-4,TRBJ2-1,CASSFTASGHNEQFF,TGTGCCAGCAGTTTTACGGCTAGCGGTCACAATGAGCAGTTCTTC
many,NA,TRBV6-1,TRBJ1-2,CASTQGSSNYGYTF,TGTGCCAGCACCCAAGGGTCCTCTAACTATGGCTACACCTTC
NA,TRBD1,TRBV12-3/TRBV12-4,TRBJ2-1,CASGNRGLNEQFF,TGTGCCAGCGGGAACAGGGGATTGAATGAGCAGTTCTTC
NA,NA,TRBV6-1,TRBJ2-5,CASSLWDKAETQYF,TGTGCCAGCAGCCTTTGGGACAAGGCGGAGACCCAGTACTTC
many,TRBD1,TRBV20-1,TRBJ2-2,CSATKDRPPGELFF,TGCAGTGCTACAAAGGACAGGCCCCCCGGGGAGCTGTTTTTT
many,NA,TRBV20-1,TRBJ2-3,CSGIPDSDTQYF,TGCAGTGGTATCCCAGACTCAGATACGCAGTATTTT
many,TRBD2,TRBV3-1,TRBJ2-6,CASSQDGRGWDVLTF,TGTGCCAGCAGCCAAGACGGGAGGGGTTGGGACGTCCTGACTTTC
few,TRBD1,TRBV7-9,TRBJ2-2,CASSSPGGFNTGELFF,TGTGCCAGCAGCTCGCCAGGGGGATTCAACACCGGGGAGCTGTTTTTT
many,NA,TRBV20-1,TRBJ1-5,CSASLGGEYSNQPQHF,TGCAGTGCCAGCCTAGGGGGGGAGTATAGCAATCAGCCCCAGCATTTT
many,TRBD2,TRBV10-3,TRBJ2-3,CAISTGLAGSTDTQYF,TGTGCCATCAGCACGGGACTAGCGGGGAGCACAGATACGCAGTATTTT
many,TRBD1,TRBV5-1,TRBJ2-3,CASSFDRVDTQYF,TGCGCCAGCAGCTTCGACAGGGTTGATACGCAGTATTTT
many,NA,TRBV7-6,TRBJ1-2,CASSSMEGNYGYTF,TGTGCCAGCAGCTCCATGGAGGGGAATTATGGCTACACCTTC
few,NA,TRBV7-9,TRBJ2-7,CASSLDPGSYEQYF,TGTGCCAGCAGCTTAGACCCGGGATCCTACGAGCAGTACTTC
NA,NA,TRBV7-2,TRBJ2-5,CASSPLSGRLAQETQYF,TGTGCCAGCAGCCCACTTTCCGGGCGCCTGGCCCAAGAGACCCAGTACTTC
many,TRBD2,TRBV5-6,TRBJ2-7,CASSLAPGRSYEQYF,TGTGCCAGCAGCTTGGCTCCCGGGAGGAGTTACGAGCAGTACTTC
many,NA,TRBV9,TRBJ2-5,CASSPGGGATQETQYF,TGTGCCAGCAGCCCCGGAGGGGGGGCCACCCAAGAGACCCAGTACTTC
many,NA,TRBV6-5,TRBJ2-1,CASSYSQGGAGSEQFF,TGTGCCAGCAGTTACTCGCAGGGAGGCGCAGGTAGTGAGCAGTTCTTC
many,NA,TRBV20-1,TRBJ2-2,CSASRIESFNTGELFF,TGCAGTGCTAGTAGGATTGAGTCTTTCAACACCGGGGAGCTGTTTTTT
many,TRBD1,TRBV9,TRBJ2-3,CASSLWTGGTDTQYF,TGTGCCAGCAGCCTATGGACAGGGGGCACAGATACGCAGTATTTT
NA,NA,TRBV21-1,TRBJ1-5,CASSQDRGWRQNQPQHF,TGTGCCAGCAGCCAGGACAGGGGTTGGAGGCAAAATCAGCCCCAGCATTTT
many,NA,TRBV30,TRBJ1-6,CAWSFNSPLHF,TGTGCCTGGAGTTTTAATTCACCCCTCCACTTT
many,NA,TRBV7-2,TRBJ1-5,CASSLDSFGSNQPQHF,TGTGCCAGCAGCTTAGACTCCTTCGGGAGCAATCAGCCCCAGCATTTT
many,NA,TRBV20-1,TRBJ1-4,CSASGQSNEKLFF,TGCAGTGCTAGCGGGCAAAGTAATGAAAAACTGTTTTTT
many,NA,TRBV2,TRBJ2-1,CASSVDGASSYNEQFF,TGTGCCAGCAGTGTAGATGGGGCAAGCTCCTACAATGAGCAGTTCTTC
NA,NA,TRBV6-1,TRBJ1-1,CASTRVVGNTEAFF,TGTGCCAGCACCCGAGTTGTGGGAAACACTGAAGCTTTCTTT
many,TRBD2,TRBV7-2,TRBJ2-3,CASSLSGGTQYF,TGTGCCAGCAGCTTAAGCGGGGGGACGCAGTATTTT
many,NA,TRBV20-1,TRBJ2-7,CSARAFSYEQYF,TGCAGTGCTAGAGCTTTCTCCTACGAGCAGTACTTC
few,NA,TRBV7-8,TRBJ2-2,CASSAFWGANTGELFF,TGTGCCAGCAGCGCCTTTTGGGGCGCGAACACCGGGGAGCTGTTTTTT
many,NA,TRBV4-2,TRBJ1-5,CASSQERISNQPQHF,TGTGCCAGCAGCCAAGAACGCATTAGCAATCAGCCCCAGCATTTT
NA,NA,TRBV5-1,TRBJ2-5,CASSYEPAETQYF,TGCGCCAGCAGCTATGAACCGGCGGAGACCCAGTACTTC